The subject of this entry is one T cell receptor beta chain. Assay used: immunoSEQ multiplex PCR; TCRdb lists only in-frame clones, some missing. The table has under 35,000 clones, 85% to 90% seen once. The data belong to a study of blood T cell repertoires in COVID-19. The CDR3 is 11 amino acids. The rearrangement uses TRBV21-1 and TRBJ2-3; the D call TRBD2 from the table was never checked on the DNA. TRBV21-1 constitutes a pseudogene. The sequencing input was peripheral blood. This receptor was obtained from a human donor in a cohort sampled during active COVID-19. The CDR3 protein is CASGGADTQYF. CDR3 coding DNA: TGTGCCAGCGGGGGGGCAGATACGCAGTATTTT.